The sequence of this T cell receptor (beta chain) was determined in a study of blood T cell repertoires in COVID-19. In germline, CDR1 is SGHTA, CDR2 FQGTGA. The CDR3 covers 13 residues. V was trimmed by 6 bases and J by 3 bases, leaving 8 bases between them. The repertoire was sequenced with immunoSEQ multiplex PCR; TCRdb's copy has only in-frame clones and lacks some. The sample contains approximately 110,000 clones, roughly 85% of which appear only once. The chain links TRBV7-3 to TRBJ2-2; D is unclear. Sequencing was done on a sample of peripheral blood. This TCR was recovered from a human donor in a cohort sampled during active COVID-19. CDR3 nucleotide sequence: TGTGCCAGCAGTACCACAGACACCGGGGAGCTGTTTTTT. Amino acids: CASSTTDTGELFF.